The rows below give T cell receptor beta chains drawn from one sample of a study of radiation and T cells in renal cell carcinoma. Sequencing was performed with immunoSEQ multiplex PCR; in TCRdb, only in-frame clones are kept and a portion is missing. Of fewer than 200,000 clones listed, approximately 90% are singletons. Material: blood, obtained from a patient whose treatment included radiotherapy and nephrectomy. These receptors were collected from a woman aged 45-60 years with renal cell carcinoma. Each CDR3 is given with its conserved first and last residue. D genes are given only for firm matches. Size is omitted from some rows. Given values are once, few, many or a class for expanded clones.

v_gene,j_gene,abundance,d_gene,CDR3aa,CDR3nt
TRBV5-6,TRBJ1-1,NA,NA,CASSPRGFMNTEAFF,TGTGCCAGCAGCCCAAGGGGATTCATGAACACTGAAGCTTTCTTT
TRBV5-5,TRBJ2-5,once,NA,CASSSSTGTETQYF,TGTGCCAGCAGCTCGTCGACAGGTACGGAGACCCAGTACTTC
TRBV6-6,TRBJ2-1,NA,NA,CASSHPAVSSYNEQFF,TGTGCCAGCAGTCACCCAGCGGTTAGCTCCTACAATGAGCAGTTCTTC
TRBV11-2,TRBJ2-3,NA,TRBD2,CASSLRSGESTDTQYF,TGTGCCAGCAGCTTACGTAGCGGGGAAAGCACAGATACGCAGTATTTT
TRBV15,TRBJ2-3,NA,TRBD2,CATSPGLVADTQYF,TGTGCCACCAGCCCCGGACTAGTTGCAGATACGCAGTATTTT
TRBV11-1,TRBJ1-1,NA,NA,CASSLSSGLDDTEAFF,TGTGCCAGCAGCCTATCGTCCGGTCTGGATGACACTGAAGCTTTCTTT
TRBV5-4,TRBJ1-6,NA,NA,CASSSLDTSSYNSPLHF,TGTGCCAGCAGCTCTCTGGACACGAGCTCCTATAATTCACCCCTCCACTTT
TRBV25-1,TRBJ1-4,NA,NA,CASSPGGGGEKLFF,TGTGCCAGCAGCCCTGGGGGGGGTGGCGAAAAACTGTTTTTT
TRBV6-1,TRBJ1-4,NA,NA,CASRVEANEKLFF,TGTGCCAGCAGGGTGGAGGCTAATGAAAAACTGTTTTTT
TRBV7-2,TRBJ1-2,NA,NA,CASSGYNSYGYTF,TGTGCCAGCAGCGGCTACAACTCCTATGGCTACACCTTC
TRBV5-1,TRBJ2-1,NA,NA,CASSLPQGGYNEQFF,TGCGCCAGCAGCTTACCCCAAGGGGGATACAATGAGCAGTTCTTC
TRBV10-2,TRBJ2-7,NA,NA,CASSVGLSSYEQYF,TGCGCCAGCAGTGTCGGCCTGAGCTCCTACGAGCAGTACTTC
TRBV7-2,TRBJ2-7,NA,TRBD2,CASSLSGVRSYEQYF,TGTGCCAGCAGTCTTAGCGGGGTACGATCCTACGAGCAGTACTTC
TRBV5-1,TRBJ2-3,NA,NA,CASMGTSSTDTQYF,TGCGCCAGCATGGGTACTAGCTCAACTGATACGCAGTATTTT
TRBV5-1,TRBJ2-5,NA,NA,CASSLTLQETQYF,TGCGCCAGCAGCCTGACGCTCCAAGAGACCCAGTACTTC
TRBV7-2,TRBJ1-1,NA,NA,CASSTPGPGEAFF,TGTGCCAGCAGCACACCGGGACCCGGAGAAGCTTTCTTT
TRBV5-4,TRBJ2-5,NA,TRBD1,CASSVDRGHGETQYF,TGTGCCAGCAGCGTTGACAGGGGGCACGGAGAGACCCAGTACTTC
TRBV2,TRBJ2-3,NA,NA,CASRRTGMGLDTQYF,TGTGCCAGCAGGAGAACAGGGATGGGTTTGGATACGCAGTATTTT